This note documents a single T cell receptor (beta chain) sequence. Its antigen is unknown. There are no base qualities to consult, and no much larger clone falls within one base. The data derive from a study of vaccination and CD4 T cells after COVID-19 (dated by TCRdb to 2021 to 2024). About the investigation overall: Convalescent patients had a positive SARS-CoV-2 result on nasal swab PCR, and of these patients, several had mild disease and one had severe disease. The convalescent cohort comprised six males and four females, including two Hispanic individuals, seven Caucasians, two Asians and one multiracial person. Participants got two doses of the Pfizer-BioNTech BNT162b2 vaccine (n=8) or two doses of the Moderna mRNA-1273 vaccine (n=2). Post-COVID blood samples from convalescent patients were collected a median of approximately 100 days after diagnosis, with a range of 35 to 161 days. Post-vaccine blood samples were obtained a median of around 67 days after the second vaccine dose, with a range of roughly 13 to 250 days. The cultures were stimulated with overlapping spike peptide pools from SARS-CoV-2 and from the common cold coronaviruses HCoV-NL63, HCoV-OC43 and HCoV-229E. Control cultures used a CEFX viral epitope pool as positive control, an HIV-1 Nef peptide pool as negative control, or no peptide. In approximately ten COVID-19 convalescent patients and a few infection-naive healthy vaccine recipients, the spike-specific CD4+ TCR repertoire before mRNA vaccination was compared with the repertoire after mRNA vaccination.

The treatment or condition label, read with the paper, signifies: roughly 11-day PBMC culture with coronavirus spike peptide pools or control peptides (ViraFEST assay). The ViraFEST assay, used in the study, expanded antigen-specific T cells with peptide pools and then identified the expanded clonotypes through TCR sequencing. Positive SARS-CoV-2 PCR tests in the convalescent patients dated from March to December 2020, before Alpha, Beta and Delta variants emerged in the United States. Fewer than 2.5 million PBMCs per well were cultured in IMDM with roughly 5% human AB serum and approximately 10 IU/ml IL-2, plus 10 ug/ml peptide pools. Half of the culture medium was replaced with fresh IL-2-containing medium on days 3 and 7. After roughly 11 days of culture, CD4+ T cells were isolated by negative selection with the EasySep CD4+ T cell isolation kit. Ficoll-Paque Plus gradient centrifugation was used to isolate PBMCs from whole blood, and the isolated PBMCs were then either used fresh or cryopreserved at -140C. Triplicate wells were generally used for each culture condition.

On the study overall, not on this receptor specifically: Although the median number of SARS-CoV-2-reactive clonotypes went up from around 19 after infection to approximately 40 after vaccination, the increase was not significant. The study included relatively few convalescent patients and did not analyze early timepoints after natural infection. In convalescent patients, nearly all vaccine-specific clones (304 of 307) were found to be mono-reactive for SARS-CoV-2 spike rather than cross-reactive with common cold coronaviruses. In convalescent patients, a median 86.3% of post-vaccine SARS-CoV-2-reactive clones were detected only after vaccination, and vaccine-specific priming was suggested by this finding.

Receptor amplification or capture employed PCR. DNA from cultured CD4+ T cells was subjected to TCR sequencing with the Oncomine TCR Beta short-read assay at the Johns Hopkins FTIC core. The QIAamp micro DNA kit was used to extract genomic DNA from the cultured CD4+ T cells. The Oncomine TCR Beta libraries from cultured CD4+ T cells were pooled using unique dual indexes and then sequenced on an Illumina iSeq 100. Per the source publication's procedure: Non-productive sequences were removed, and CDR3s not starting with C, not ending with F or W, or shorter than 7 amino acids were discarded. Antigen-specific clonotypes were identified with the MANAFEST web application by comparing peptide-stimulated wells with reference and other culture wells. Positive clones required FDR below 0.05, an odds ratio above 5, and productive frequency above 0.1% in at least two of three replicate wells. Cross-reactive clonotypes were defined as significantly expanded in both SARS-CoV-2 spike wells and at least one common cold coronavirus spike condition. Levenshtein distances (stringdist) and unrooted phylogenetic trees (ape) in R version 3.6.1 were used to assess CDR3 homology. TCRdb applied fastp at Q25 and MiXCR to the public reads, then kept only in-frame beta chains. Each record represents a unique CDR3 protein, reported with the most common genes and DNA among its rows. The V and J calls and clone size come from TCRdb's table, not from the authors' own analysis. The sample table records some 12,000 distinct CDR3 sequences; around 52% of these occur just once. The ten largest clonotypes hold roughly 14% of the sample.

This TCR was sampled from a human donor who had recovered from COVID-19. Sequencing was done on a sample of CD4+ T cells from blood, cultured in vitro.

CDR3 loop: CASSTGGISTDTQYF. Read as DNA, the sequence is TGTGCCAGCAGTACGGGGGGAATTAGCACAGATACGCAGTATTTT. The rearrangement combines TRBV6-1 with TRBJ2-3, with TRBD2 identical over 7 junction bases. V has 5 bases trimmed and J has 0 bases trimmed; junction bases matching no gene number 5. CDR1 and CDR2, per the germline V gene, are MNHNS and SASEGT. The CDR3 holds 15 amino acids from the cysteine to the phenylalanine. Only the CDR3 DNA is retained, 45 bases long and in frame from the first base.